The 12 T cell receptor beta chains in this list originate from one sample, sequenced in a study of Tregs in tolerant kidney transplant recipients. Sequencing was performed with immunoSEQ multiplex PCR; in TCRdb, only in-frame clones are kept and a portion is missing. This sample's table has fewer than 55,000 clones. The sample was CD4+ T cells from blood, taken before the transplant. These TCRs come from a human donor who received a combined kidney and bone marrow transplant.

As to this clone: The CDR3 end lies 3 residues beyond the end of the read and is filled in from the germline J gene. The J gene is TRBJ1-5, the V gene TRBV19; TRBD1 might be the D (5 bases). The germline V and J ends were trimmed by 6 bases and 1 base, with 13 bases remaining between them. The length of the CDR3 is 15 residues. Germline values: CDR1 LNHDA, CDR2 SQIVND (reference sequence). The CDR3 sequence: CASSRQFHSNQPQHF. The part of the CDR3 DNA that was read is TGTGCCAGTAGCCGACAGTTTCACAGCAATCAGCCC. The whole variable domain, filled in from reference TRBV19 and TRBJ1-5, reads DGGITQSPKYLFRKEGQNVTLSCEQNLNHDAMYWYRQDPGQGLRLIYYSQIVNDFQKGDIAEGYSVSREKKESFPLTVTSAQKNPTAFYLCASSRQFHSNQPQHFGDGTRLSIL.

The DNA read from the CDR3 is TGTGCCAGCAGCAGAAACGCGGGGCTCAATCAGCCC. Translated, it gives CASSRNAGLNQP. The CDR3 reads in full as CASSRNAGLNQPQHF. The chain carries TRBV7-2 and TRBJ1-5; D is perhaps TRBD1 (5 bases). Coverage ceases 3 residues before the CDR3 finishes, and the germline J gene fills in the end. The germline V and J ends were trimmed by 5 bases and 3 bases, with 14 bases remaining between them. Germline V gene sequence: CDR1 SGHTA, CDR2 FQGNSA. CDR3 size: 15 residues.

Details on this clone: The read terminates 3 residues ahead of where the CDR3 ends, so the germline J gene completes it. The chain links TRBV7-9 to TRBJ1-1; 7 bases align to TRBD1. Germline CDR1 and CDR2: SEHNR and FQNEAQ (reference sequence). Losses at the gene ends were 8 bases for V and 1 base for J; bases not matched to a gene: 4. This CDR3 is 13 amino acids long. The CDR3 protein is CASLTGANTEAFF. CDR3 DNA (partial): TGTGCCAGCCTCACAGGGGCGAACACTGAA.

About this clone itself: The read falls 3 residues short of the CDR3 end, and the missing part is taken from the germline J gene. The chain carries TRBV5-6 and TRBJ1-1; D is ambiguous. Germline loops: CDR1 SGHDT, CDR2 YYEEEE. This CDR3 region has 15 residues. The V end lost 0 bases, the J end lost 0 bases, and 9 bases lay between the germline ends. The chain's CDR3 is CASSLVPRMNTEAFF. The CDR3 bases that were read are TGTGCCAGCAGCTTGGTTCCCAGAATGAACACTGAA.

Of note for this clone: The DNA ends 3 residues before the CDR3 does, and the rest of the CDR3 is filled in from the germline J gene. The chain recombines TRBV7-9 with TRBJ1-6; perhaps TRBD1 as D (5 bases). CDR3 length: 15 amino acids. Trimming pared 5 bases from V and 8 bases from J, leaving 16 bases between. Germline V gives CDR1 SEHNR, CDR2 FQNEAQ (reference sequence). The part of the CDR3 DNA that was read is TGTGCCAGCAGCCCGCCGGCGGGGGGAGATTCACCC. Translating gives CASSPPAGGDSP. The CDR3, in full, reads CASSPPAGGDSPLHF. The full variable domain, its missing parts supplied by reference TRBV7-9 and TRBJ1-6, is DTGVSQNPRHKITKRGQNVTFRCDPISEHNRLYWYRQTLGQGPEFLTYFQNEAQLEKSRLLSDRFSAERPKGSFSTLEIQRTEQGDSAMYLCASSPPAGGDSPLHFGNGTRLTVT.

On this clone itself: The CDR3 extends 3 residues past the end of the read, so its final part is completed from the germline J gene. This chain links TRBV19 with TRBJ1-2; 7 bases align to TRBD1. Germline V lookup: CDR1 LNHDA, CDR2 SQIVND (reference sequence). The CDR3 totals 16 residues. With V trimmed by 4 bases and J by 2 bases, 10 bases remained unmatched. CDR3 protein: CASSNNDRAVNYGYTF. The covered CDR3 bases are TGTGCCAGTAGTAACAACGACAGGGCAGTAAACTATGGC.

For this clone: The CDR3 goes on 3 residues after the read ends, and that part is filled in from the germline J gene. This chain links TRBV29-1 with TRBJ2-7; D perhaps matches TRBD2 (7 bases). Deletions cut 4 bases from V and 0 bases from J, with 10 bases between. The CDR3 sequence is 13 residues long. Germline values: CDR1 SQVTM, CDR2 ANQGSEA. CDR3 amino acids: CSVGEGVSYEQYF. The CDR3 DNA, read in part, is TGCAGCGTTGGGGAGGGGGTCTCCTACGAG.

Of note for this clone: The sequence runs out 3 residues before the end of the CDR3; the remainder is reconstructed from the germline J gene. V gene TRBV6-1 combines with J gene TRBJ1-1, with TRBD1 as a possible D gene (6 bases). V lost 4 bases and J 4 bases, leaving 10 bases between the germline ends. Germline V gives CDR1 MNHNS, CDR2 SASEGT. This CDR3 is 13 amino acids long. CDR3 region: CASSAWTVTEAFF. The CDR3 DNA, read in part, is TGTGCCAGCAGTGCCTGGACAGTCACTGAA.

About this clone: The read comes to an end 3 residues before the CDR3 does, leaving the germline J gene to fill in the end. J is TRBJ1-1 and V is TRBV18; D perhaps matches TRBD1 (6 bases). The length of the CDR3 is 12 residues. Germline CDR1 reads KGHSH; CDR2 reads LQKENI. The ends were cut back, 2 bases at V and 7 bases at J, with 8 bases in the middle. CDR3: CASSPGQFEAFF. Incomplete CDR3 DNA: TGTGCCAGCTCACCAGGACAGTTTGAA.

With respect to this clone: The read is 3 residues too short to cover the CDR3 end, so that end is filled in from the germline J gene. The V and J genes are TRBV11-2 and TRBJ1-1; weak D call: TRBD1 (6 bases). This CDR3 is built from 13 residues. CDR1 and CDR2 from the germline V gene are SGHAT and FQNNGV. Trimming shortened V by 6 bases and J by 1 base, and 9 bases separated the two germline ends. CDR3 DNA (partial): TGTGCCAGCAGTACGGACAGGAACACTGAA. Its protein is CASSTDRNTE. The complete CDR3 protein is CASSTDRNTEAFF.

With regard to this clone: The CDR3 end is not reached by the read, which stops 3 residues before it; the germline J gene fills it in. V and J are TRBV20-1 and TRBJ1-5; possibly TRBD1 for D (5 bases). Germline V gene sequence: CDR1 DFQATT, CDR2 SNEGSKA (reference sequence). V was cut by 4 bases and J by 6 bases, with 25 bases left in between. This CDR3 has 17 residues. Partial CDR3 DNA: TGCAGTGCTATAATAGGAGGGAATAGGGGCTTAGGTCAGCCC. Protein: CSAIIGGNRGLGQP. The full CDR3 is CSAIIGGNRGLGQPQHF.

Regarding this clone: The read falls 3 residues short of the CDR3 end, and the missing part is taken from the germline J gene. The rearrangement uses TRBV7-2 and TRBJ1-2; 10 bases agree with TRBD1. V shed 5 bases and J 6 bases; nucleotides not matched to a gene: 6. The CDR3 totals 14 residues. CDR1 and CDR2 from the germline V gene are SGHTA and FQGNSA. CDR3 amino acids: CASSPTGGRDGYTF. CDR3 DNA, as far as it was read: TGTGCCAGCAGCCCGACAGGGGGCAGGGATGGC.